This is a list of T cell receptor beta chains from one sample in a study of regulatory T cells in long-lasting Graves disease. In TCRdb, the multiplex PCR reads were re-called with MiXCR into one record per CDR3 protein. Of about 610,000 distinct CDR3 sequences in the sample, 15% to 20% are singletons; the top ten hold approximately 12%. These data also featured in a second study, about T cells in Graves' hyperthyroidism and ophthalmopathy.

The material was peripheral blood mononuclear cells (PBMCs), obtained at new diagnosis, from a patient treated with antithyroid drugs. The origin of the receptors is a man younger than 35 with Graves disease. Both conserved end residues are part of each CDR3. The D gene is left open where the match is weak. Size tells how often a clone was seen (once, few, many) or the class of an expanded clone, and some rows leave it out.

>TRBJ1-1|TRBD1|many|TRBV6-5
TGTGCCAGCAGTTCCATACAGGGGACTGAAGCTTTCTTT
CASSSIQGTEAFF
>TRBJ1-5|TRBD1|.|TRBV6-1
TGTGCCAGCAGTGAAGCGCCAGGGGGAAATCAGCCCCAGCATTTT
CASSEAPGGNQPQHF
>TRBJ2-7|.|.|TRBV10-3
TGTGCCATCAGTGAGTCGGCAGCGGGCGAGCAGTACTTC
CAISESAAGEQYF
>TRBJ1-1|.|.|TRBV19
TGTGCCAGTAGTATGGTCGCAGGGGAGACTGAAGCTTTCTTT
CASSMVAGETEAFF
>TRBJ2-7|TRBD1|few|TRBV20-1
TGCAGTGCGGGGGTGGACAGGGGGGCCGCCGAGCAGTACTTC
CSAGVDRGAAEQYF
>TRBJ2-5|TRBD1|.|TRBV27
TGTGCCAGCAGTTTATACAGGGGGCTGAGTGAGACCCAGTACTTC
CASSLYRGLSETQYF
>TRBJ2-2|.|many|TRBV7-8
TGTGCCAGCAGCTCCCGGTGGGCGGAGCGCGCGAACACCGGGGAGCTGTTTTTT
CASSSRWAERANTGELFF
>TRBJ1-1|.|few|TRBV5-1
TGCGCCAGCAGCTTGGTGGGGGGGCGGACATCCCCCTCTGAAGCTTTCTTT
CASSLVGGRTSPSEAFF
>TRBJ2-5|TRBD2|many|TRBV3-1
TGTGCCAGCAGCCAAGACTTCGAGCGGGACTTACAAGAGACCCAGTACTTC
CASSQDFERDLQETQYF
>TRBJ1-1|.|many|TRBV6-1
TGTGCCAGCAGTCCGGGGCACACTGAAGCCTTCTTT
CASSPGHTEAFF
>TRBJ2-2|TRBD2|.|TRBV7-8
TGTGCCAGCAGCGAGGGACTAGCGTACACCGGGGAGCTGTTTTTT
CASSEGLAYTGELFF
>TRBJ2-3|TRBD2|few|TRBV20-1
TGCAGTGCTAGGACTAGCGGGAGGGCGGGTGGCACAGATACGCAGTATTTT
CSARTSGRAGGTDTQYF
>TRBJ1-4|.|few|TRBV28
TGTGCCAGCAGGGGTACGAGGGGCGGAAATGAAAAACTGTTTTTT
CASRGTRGGNEKLFF
>TRBJ2-6|.|few|TRBV5-1
TGCGCCAGCAGCCCTTCCAGGGCCGGGGCCAACGTCCTGACTTTC
CASSPSRAGANVLTF
>TRBJ2-3|.|once|TRBV13
TGTGACAGCAGCTTACCCCCTGGAACAGATACGCAGTATTTT
CDSSLPPGTDTQYF
>TRBJ1-1|.|.|TRBV18
TGTGCCAGCTCACGGGTTTCGAACACTGAAGCTTTCTTT
CASSRVSNTEAFF
>TRBJ1-1|.|many|TRBV7-2
TGTGCCAGCAGCATCCGACACGTAGACACTGAAGCTTTCTTT
CASSIRHVDTEAFF
>TRBJ2-1|.|few|TRBV13
TGTGCCAGCAGCTTAGCGATCCTTTACAATGAGCAGTTCTTC
CASSLAILYNEQFF
>TRBJ2-1|TRBD2|.|TRBV6-2/TRBV6-3
TGTGCCAGCAGGCTACTAGCGGGACACTACAATGAGCAGTTCTTC
CASRLLAGHYNEQFF
>TRBJ2-5|.|.|TRBV11-2
TGTGCCAGCAGCCCCCCGGGGGACCCGTACCAAGAGACCCAGTACTTC
CASSPPGDPYQETQYF
>TRBJ2-7|.|many|TRBV9
TGTGCCAGCAGCGTAGATTTAGGGTTAAACTACGAGCAGTACTTC
CASSVDLGLNYEQYF
>TRBJ2-7|TRBD2|.|TRBV20-1
TGCAGTGCCGCCCCGCCCGCGGGAGAATGGTTCGAGCAGTACTTC
CSAAPPAGEWFEQYF
>TRBJ2-2|.|many|TRBV7-3
TGTGCCAGCAGCCTGCGGGCCGGGGAGCTGTTTTTT
CASSLRAGELFF
>TRBJ1-1|.|many|TRBV13
TGTGCCAGCAGCAAAGGGACTGAAGCTTTCTTT
CASSKGTEAFF
>TRBJ2-2|.|many|TRBV20-1
TGCAGTGCGTCCGACCCCAGACGGGCGAACACCGGGGAGCTGTTTTTT
CSASDPRRANTGELFF
>TRBJ2-5|.|many|TRBV27
TGTGCCAGCAGTCCAGGAATCCGAGAGACCCAGTACTTC
CASSPGIRETQYF
>TRBJ2-7|.|few|TRBV18
TGTGCCAGCTCACCACCTTTCCTGGACGAGCAGTACTTC
CASSPPFLDEQYF
>TRBJ2-7|TRBD2|.|TRBV5-1
TGCGCCAGCAGCTCAGGACTAGCGGGGCCCCGGTGGGAGCAGTACTTC
CASSSGLAGPRWEQYF
>TRBJ2-7|TRBD1|few|TRBV30
TGTGCCTGGCTTAACAGGGGGTCGGACGACGAGCAGTACTTC
CAWLNRGSDDEQYF
>TRBJ2-7|.|.|TRBV12-3/TRBV12-4
TGTGCCAGCACCGGGGGTCAGGGCTACGAGCAGTACTTC
CASTGGQGYEQYF